This T cell receptor (beta chain) was recorded in a study of neoadjuvant anti-PD-1 for oral cavity cancer. About the study: Non-progressing patients received a fourth nivolumab dose near day 43, then surgery on days 50-56.

Germline V lookup: CDR1 SNHLY, CDR2 FYNNEI. This CDR3 spans 17 amino acids. The V segment lost 1 base and the J segment 12 bases; nucleotides outside the gene matches: 17. Sequenced by immunoSEQ multiplex PCR; TCRdb stores in-frame clones only, minus some. The sample holds about 12,000 clones, about three fifths seen once. The sample holds one count of this clone. The specimen was PBMCs, collected before nivolumab (anti-PD-1) treatment. The receptor comes from a person between 40 and 85 years old with oral cavity squamous cell carcinoma. The chain recombines TRBV2 with TRBJ2-1; TRBD2 matches 8 bases. CDR3 region: CASSEERLAGRQKGQFF. The CDR3 DNA reads TGTGCCAGCAGTGAAGAGAGGCTAGCGGGCCGTCAAAAGGGGCAGTTCTTC.